The sequence of this TCR delta chain was determined in a study of γδ T cells in repeated Plasmodium falciparum infection. Across the whole study: Malaria-naive adults were infected with P. falciparum NF54 four times over roughly 600 days.

CDR1 is TSWWSYY, CDR2 QGS, per germline. The CDR3 sequence is 19 residues long. The J segment lost 7 bases and the V segment lost 0 bases, leaving 18 bases of the junction unmatched. Sequencing covered both gamma and delta TCR chains per sample. TCRdb re-called the multiplex PCR reads with CATT. The sample has about 57,000 delta-chain clones, around 1.5% seen once; the top ten hold 14% to 15%. Bulk repertoires came from Vgamma9/Vdelta2+ or Vdelta2-negative gammadelta T cells flow-sorted from PBMC. To note about this clone: This likely reflects a read error, since a far larger clone is one base away. The identical CDR3 is also encoded by other nucleotide sequences in the sample.

Sequences were obtained from gamma-delta T cells from blood. This sequence originates from a pool of human donors (malaria-infected and uninfected, not separated). The J gene is TRDJ1, the V gene TRDV1; 9 nucleotides line up with TRDD3. The CDR3 DNA reads TGTGCTCTTGGGGAACTCCATATACGTAGCACTGGGGGAAGATGTAAACTCATCTTT. This sequence encodes CALGELHIRSTGGRCKLIF.